The 3 T cell receptor beta chains in this list originate from one sample, sequenced in a study of CD8 T cells in Susac syndrome. When the RNA was reverse transcribed, random hexamers were used with an input of roughly 0.45 to 1 ug. TCRdb used MiXCR to reprocess the immunoSEQ multiplex PCR reads, holding one entry per CDR3 protein. Of approximately 120,000 distinct CDR3 sequences listed, roughly 91% were seen once; the top ten hold around 0.15%. Sequenced input: CD4+ T cells from PBMCs. All receptors derive from a human donor in good health.

The J gene is TRBJ1-1, the V gene TRBV9; 8 bases map to TRBD1. CDR3 length equals 14 residues. Germline assignment: CDR1 SGDLS and CDR2 YYNGEE. V gave up 4 bases and J gave up 3 bases; unmatched junction bases: 5. The chain's CDR3 is CASSLSTGDTEAFF. CDR3 coding DNA: TGTGCCAGCAGCCTCTCGACAGGGGACACTGAAGCTTTCTTT.

The chain employs TRBV20-1 and TRBJ1-1; 7 bases line up with TRBD1. CDR1 DFQATT and CDR2 SNEGSKA come from the germline V gene (reference sequence). CDR3 length: 14 amino acids. Trimming at V came to 1 base and at J to 3 bases, leaving 5 bases not matched to a gene. The CDR3: CSARVGRGYTEAFF. The CDR3 DNA is TGCAGTGCTAGAGTGGGCAGGGGGTACACTGAAGCTTTCTTT.

This chain links TRBV29-1 with TRBJ2-7; tentatively, D is TRBD1 or TRBD2 (5 bases each). The germline gives CDR1 SQVTM, CDR2 ANQGSEA. With 7 bases removed from V and 5 bases from J, the gap between germline ends came to 15 bases. CDR3 length: 12 amino acids. This CDR3 is CSGGRDVDEQYF. The CDR3 bases are TGCAGCGGGGGTCGGGACGTCGACGAGCAGTACTTC.